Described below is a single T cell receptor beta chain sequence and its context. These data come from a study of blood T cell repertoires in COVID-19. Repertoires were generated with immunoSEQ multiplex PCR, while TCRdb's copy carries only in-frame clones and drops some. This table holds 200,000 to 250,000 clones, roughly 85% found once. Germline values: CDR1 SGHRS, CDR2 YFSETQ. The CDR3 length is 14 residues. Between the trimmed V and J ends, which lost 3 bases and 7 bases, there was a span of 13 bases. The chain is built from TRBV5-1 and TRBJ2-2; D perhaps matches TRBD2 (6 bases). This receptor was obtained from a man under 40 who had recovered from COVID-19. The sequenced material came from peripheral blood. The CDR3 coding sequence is TGCGCCAGCAGCTCGGAGGGACGTAACGGGGAGCTGTTTTTT. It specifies CASSSEGRNGELFF.